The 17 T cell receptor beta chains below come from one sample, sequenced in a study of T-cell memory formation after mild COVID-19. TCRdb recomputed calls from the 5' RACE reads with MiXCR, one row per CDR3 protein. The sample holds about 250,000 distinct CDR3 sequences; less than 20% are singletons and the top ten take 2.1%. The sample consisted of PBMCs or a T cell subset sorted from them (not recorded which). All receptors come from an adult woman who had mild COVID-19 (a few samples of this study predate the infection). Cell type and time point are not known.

The CDR3, as DNA: TGTGCCAGCAGCCCAGGACTAAACAATGAGCAGTTCTTC. Translation gives CASSPGLNNEQFF. The chain joins TRBV6-2 or TRBV6-3 to TRBJ2-1, with TRBD2 as a possible D gene (6 bases). CDR1 is MNHEY, CDR2 SVGEGT, per germline. The CDR3 covers 13 residues. Trimming stripped 6 bases from V and 5 bases from J, with 11 bases between.

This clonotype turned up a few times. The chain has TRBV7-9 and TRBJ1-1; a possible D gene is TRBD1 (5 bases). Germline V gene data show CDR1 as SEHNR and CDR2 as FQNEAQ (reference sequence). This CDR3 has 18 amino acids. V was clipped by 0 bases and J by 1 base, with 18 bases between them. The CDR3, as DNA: TGTGCCAGCAGCTTAGCGTCCGGCAATGGGGCCGGGAACACTGAAGCTTTCTTT. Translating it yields CASSLASGNGAGNTEAFF.

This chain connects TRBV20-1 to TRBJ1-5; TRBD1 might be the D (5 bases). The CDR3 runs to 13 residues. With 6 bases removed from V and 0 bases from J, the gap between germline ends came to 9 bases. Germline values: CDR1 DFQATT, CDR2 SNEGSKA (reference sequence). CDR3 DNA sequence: TGCAGTGCCTCAGGGTATAGCAATCAGCCCCAGCATTTT. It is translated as CSASGYSNQPQHF.

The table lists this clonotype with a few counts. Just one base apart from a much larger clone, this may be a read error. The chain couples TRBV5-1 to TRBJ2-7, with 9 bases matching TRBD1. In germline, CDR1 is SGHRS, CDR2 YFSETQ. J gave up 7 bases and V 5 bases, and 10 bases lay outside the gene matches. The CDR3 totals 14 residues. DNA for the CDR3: TGCGCCAGCAGATCAACCGGGACAGGGTGGGAGCAGTACTTC. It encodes CASRSTGTGWEQYF. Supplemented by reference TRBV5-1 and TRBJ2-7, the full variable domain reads KAGVTQTPRYLIKTRGQQVTLSCSPISGHRSVSWYQQTPGQGLQFLFEYFSETQRNKGNFPGRFSGRQFSNSRSEMNVSTLELGDSALYLCASRSTGTGWEQYFGPGTRLTVT.

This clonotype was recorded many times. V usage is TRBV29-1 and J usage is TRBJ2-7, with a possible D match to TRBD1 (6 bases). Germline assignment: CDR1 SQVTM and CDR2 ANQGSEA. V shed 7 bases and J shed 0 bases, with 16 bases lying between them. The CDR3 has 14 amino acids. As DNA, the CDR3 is TGCAGCGCCGAGACAGGTCCAAGCTCCTACGAGCAGTACTTC. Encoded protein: CSAETGPSSYEQYF.

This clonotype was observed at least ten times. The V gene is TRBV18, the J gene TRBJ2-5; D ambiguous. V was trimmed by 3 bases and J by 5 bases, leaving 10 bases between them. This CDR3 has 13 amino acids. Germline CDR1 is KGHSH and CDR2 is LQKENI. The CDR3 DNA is TGTGCCAGCTCACCTTCCCTCGGCGAGACCCAGTACTTC. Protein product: CASSPSLGETQYF.

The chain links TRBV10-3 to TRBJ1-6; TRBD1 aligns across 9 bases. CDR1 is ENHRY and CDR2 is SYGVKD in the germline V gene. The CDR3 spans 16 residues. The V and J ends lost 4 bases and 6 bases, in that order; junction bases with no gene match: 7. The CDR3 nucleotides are TGTGCCATCAGTGGGGCCCGGACAGGGGTTAATTCACCCCTCCACTTT. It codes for CAISGARTGVNSPLHF.

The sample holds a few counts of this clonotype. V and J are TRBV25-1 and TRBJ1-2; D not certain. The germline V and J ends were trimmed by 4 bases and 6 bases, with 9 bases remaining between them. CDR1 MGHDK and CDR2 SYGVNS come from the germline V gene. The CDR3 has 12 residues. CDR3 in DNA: TGTGCCAGCAGTGCGGCAGGTGATGGCTACACCTTC. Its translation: CASSAAGDGYTF.

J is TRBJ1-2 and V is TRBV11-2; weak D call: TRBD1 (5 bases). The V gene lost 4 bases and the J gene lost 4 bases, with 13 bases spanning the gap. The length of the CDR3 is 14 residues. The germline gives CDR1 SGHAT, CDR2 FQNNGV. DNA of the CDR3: TGTGCCAGCAGCTCTAGTGGGGGTGGCTATGGCTACACCTTC. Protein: CASSSSGGGYGYTF. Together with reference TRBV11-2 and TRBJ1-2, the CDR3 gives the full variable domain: EAGVAQSPRYKIIEKRQSVAFWCNPISGHATLYWYQQILGQGPKLLIQFQNNGVVDDSQLPKDRFSAERLKGVDSTLKIQPAKLEDSAVYLCASSSSGGGYGYTFGSGTRLTVV.

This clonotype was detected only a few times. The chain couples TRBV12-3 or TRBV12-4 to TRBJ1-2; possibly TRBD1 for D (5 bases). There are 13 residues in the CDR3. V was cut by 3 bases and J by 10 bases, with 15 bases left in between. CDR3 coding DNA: TGTGCCAGCAGTTTGGCCCAGGGAGTAAACTACACCTTC. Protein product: CASSLAQGVNYTF.

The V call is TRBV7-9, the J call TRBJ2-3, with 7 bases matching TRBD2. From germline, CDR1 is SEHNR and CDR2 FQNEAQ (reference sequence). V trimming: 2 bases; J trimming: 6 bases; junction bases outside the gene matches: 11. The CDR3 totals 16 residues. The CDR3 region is CASSLKAGFPTDTQYF. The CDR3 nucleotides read TGTGCCAGCAGCTTAAAAGCGGGGTTCCCGACCGATACGCAGTATTTT.

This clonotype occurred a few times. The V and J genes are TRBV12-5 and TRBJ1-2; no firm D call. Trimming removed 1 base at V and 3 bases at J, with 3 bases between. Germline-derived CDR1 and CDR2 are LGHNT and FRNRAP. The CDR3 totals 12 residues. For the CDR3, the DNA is TGTGCTAGTGGTTTGGGGGACTATGGCTACACCTTC. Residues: CASGLGDYGYTF.

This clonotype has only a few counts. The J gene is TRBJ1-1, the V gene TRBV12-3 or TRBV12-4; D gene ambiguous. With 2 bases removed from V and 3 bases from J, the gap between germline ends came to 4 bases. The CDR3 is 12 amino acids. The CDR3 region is CASSLLYTEAFF. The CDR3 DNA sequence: TGTGCCAGCAGTTTACTTTACACTGAAGCTTTCTTT.

As DNA, the CDR3 is TGTGCCAGCGGGCAGGGGGCTCGAGATACGCAGTATTTT. It codes for CASGQGARDTQYF. J is TRBJ2-3 and V is TRBV7-3; 8 nucleotides agree with TRBD1. The CDR3 contains 13 residues. Germline CDR1 and CDR2: SGHTA and FQGTGA. Trimming took 8 bases from V and 5 from J; bases not matched to a gene: 6.

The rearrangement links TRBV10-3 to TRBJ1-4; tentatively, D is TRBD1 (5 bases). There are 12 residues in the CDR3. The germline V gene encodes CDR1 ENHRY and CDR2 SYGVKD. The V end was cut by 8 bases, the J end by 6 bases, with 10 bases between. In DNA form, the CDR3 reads TGTGCCATCGGACACCCTTATGAAAAACTGTTTTTT. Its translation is CAIGHPYEKLFF.

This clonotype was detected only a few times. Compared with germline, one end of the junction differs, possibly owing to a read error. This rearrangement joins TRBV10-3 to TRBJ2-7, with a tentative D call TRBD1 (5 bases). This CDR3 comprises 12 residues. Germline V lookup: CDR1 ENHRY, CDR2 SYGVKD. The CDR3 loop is CAISGGSHEQYF. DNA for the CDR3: TGTGCCATCAGTGGGGGCTCCCACGAGCAGTACTTC.

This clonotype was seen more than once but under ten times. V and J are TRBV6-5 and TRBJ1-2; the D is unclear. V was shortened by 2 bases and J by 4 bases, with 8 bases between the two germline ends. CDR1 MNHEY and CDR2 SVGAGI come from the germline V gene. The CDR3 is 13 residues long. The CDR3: CASSYGWFYGYTF. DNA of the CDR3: TGTGCCAGCAGTTACGGGTGGTTCTATGGCTACACCTTC.